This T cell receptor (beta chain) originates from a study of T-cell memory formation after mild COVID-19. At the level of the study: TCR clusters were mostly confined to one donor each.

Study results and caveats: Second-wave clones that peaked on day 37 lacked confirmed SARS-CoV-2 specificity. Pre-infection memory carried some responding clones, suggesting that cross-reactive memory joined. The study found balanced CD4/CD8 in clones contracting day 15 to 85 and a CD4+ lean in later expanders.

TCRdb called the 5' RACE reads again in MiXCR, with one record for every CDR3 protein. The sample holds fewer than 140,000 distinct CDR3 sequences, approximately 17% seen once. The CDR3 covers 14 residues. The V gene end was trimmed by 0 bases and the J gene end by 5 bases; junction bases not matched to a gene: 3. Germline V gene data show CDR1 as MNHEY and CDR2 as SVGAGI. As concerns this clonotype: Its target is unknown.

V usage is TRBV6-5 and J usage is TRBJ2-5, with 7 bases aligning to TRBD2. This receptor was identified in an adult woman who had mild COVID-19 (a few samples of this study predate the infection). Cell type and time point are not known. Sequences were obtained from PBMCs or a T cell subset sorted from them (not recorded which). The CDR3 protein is CASSYSTSMETQYF. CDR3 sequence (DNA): TGTGCCAGCAGTTACTCGACTAGCATGGAGACCCAGTACTTC.